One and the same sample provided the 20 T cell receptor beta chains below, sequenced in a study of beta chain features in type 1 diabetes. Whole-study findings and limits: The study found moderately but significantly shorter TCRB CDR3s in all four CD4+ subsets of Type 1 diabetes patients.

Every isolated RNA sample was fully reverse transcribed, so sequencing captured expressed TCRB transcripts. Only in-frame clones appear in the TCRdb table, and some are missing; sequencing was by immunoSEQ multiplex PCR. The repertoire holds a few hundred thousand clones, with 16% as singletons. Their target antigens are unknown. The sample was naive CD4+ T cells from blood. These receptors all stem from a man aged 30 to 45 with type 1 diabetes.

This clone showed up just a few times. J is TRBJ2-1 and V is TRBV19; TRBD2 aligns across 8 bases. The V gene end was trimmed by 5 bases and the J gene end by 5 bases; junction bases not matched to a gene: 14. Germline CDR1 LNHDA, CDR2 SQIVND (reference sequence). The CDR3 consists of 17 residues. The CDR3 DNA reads TGTGCCAGTAGTTCGGGAGGAATCGCGGGAGGCAACAATGAGCAGTTCTTC. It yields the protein CASSSGGIAGGNNEQFF. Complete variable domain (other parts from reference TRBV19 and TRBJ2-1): DGGITQSPKYLFRKEGQNVTLSCEQNLNHDAMYWYRQDPGQGLRLIYYSQIVNDFQKGDIAEGYSVSREKKESFPLTVTSAQKNPTAFYLCASSSGGIAGGNNEQFFGPGTRLTVL.

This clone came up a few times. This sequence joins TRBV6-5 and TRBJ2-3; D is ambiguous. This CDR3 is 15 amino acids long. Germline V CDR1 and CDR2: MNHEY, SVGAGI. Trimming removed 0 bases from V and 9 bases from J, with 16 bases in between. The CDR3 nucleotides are TGTGCCAGCAGTTACTCGTGGAACAGCTTGTGGACGCAGTATTTT. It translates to CASSYSWNSLWTQYF.

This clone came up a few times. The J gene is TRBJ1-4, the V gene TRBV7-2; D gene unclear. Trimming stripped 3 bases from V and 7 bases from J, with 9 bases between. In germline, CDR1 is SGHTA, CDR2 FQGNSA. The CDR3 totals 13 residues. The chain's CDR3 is CASSFRTGEKLFF. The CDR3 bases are TGTGCCAGCAGCTTTCGGACGGGTGAAAAACTGTTTTTT. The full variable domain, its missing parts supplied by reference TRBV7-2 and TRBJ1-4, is GAGVSQSPSNKVTEKGKDVELRCDPISGHTALYWYRQSLGQGLEFLIYFQGNSAPDKSGLPSDRFSAERTGGSVSTLTIQRTQQEDSAVYLCASSFRTGEKLFFGSGTQLSVL.

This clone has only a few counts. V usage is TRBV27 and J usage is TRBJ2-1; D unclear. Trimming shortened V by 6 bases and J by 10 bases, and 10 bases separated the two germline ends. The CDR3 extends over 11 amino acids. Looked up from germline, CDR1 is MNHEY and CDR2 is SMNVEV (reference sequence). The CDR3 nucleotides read TGTGCCAGCAGCCTTCAAAGCGAGCAGTTCTTC. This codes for CASSLQSEQFF.

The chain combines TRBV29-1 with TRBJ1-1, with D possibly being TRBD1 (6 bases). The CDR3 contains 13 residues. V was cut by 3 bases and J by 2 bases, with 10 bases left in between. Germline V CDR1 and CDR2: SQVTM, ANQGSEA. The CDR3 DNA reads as TGCAGCGTTGATGCGGGGGGCAACACTGAAGCTTTCTTT. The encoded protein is CSVDAGGNTEAFF.

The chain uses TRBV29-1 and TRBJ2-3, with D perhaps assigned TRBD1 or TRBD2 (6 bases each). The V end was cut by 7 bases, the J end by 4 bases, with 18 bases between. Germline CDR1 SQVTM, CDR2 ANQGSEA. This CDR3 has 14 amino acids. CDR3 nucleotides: TGCAGCGGGGGGCCCCGACTAGTTTCAGATACGCAGTATTTT. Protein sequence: CSGGPRLVSDTQYF.

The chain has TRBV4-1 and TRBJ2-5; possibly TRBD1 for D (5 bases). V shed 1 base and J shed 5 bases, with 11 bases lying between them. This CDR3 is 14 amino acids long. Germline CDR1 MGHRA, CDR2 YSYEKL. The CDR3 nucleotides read TGCGCCAGCAGCCAAGGGGTCCCAGGGGAGACCCAGTACTTC. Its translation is CASSQGVPGETQYF.

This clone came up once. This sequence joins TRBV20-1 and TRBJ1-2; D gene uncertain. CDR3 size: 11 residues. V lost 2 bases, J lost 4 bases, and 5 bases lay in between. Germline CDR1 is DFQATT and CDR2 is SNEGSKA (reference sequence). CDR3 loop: CSARTPYGYTF. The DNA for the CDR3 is TGCAGTGCTAGAACACCCTATGGCTACACCTTC.

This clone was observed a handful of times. DNA for the CDR3: TGTGCCAGCAGCTTAGCGCCTGGGGCGGGAGGGGCAGATACGCAGTATTTT. It yields the protein CASSLAPGAGGADTQYF. The chain carries TRBV7-6 and TRBJ2-3; TRBD2 matches 9 bases. The V and J ends lost 0 bases and 4 bases, in that order; junction bases with no gene match: 8. The CDR3 totals 17 residues. CDR1 and CDR2 from the germline V gene are SGHVS and FNYEAQ.

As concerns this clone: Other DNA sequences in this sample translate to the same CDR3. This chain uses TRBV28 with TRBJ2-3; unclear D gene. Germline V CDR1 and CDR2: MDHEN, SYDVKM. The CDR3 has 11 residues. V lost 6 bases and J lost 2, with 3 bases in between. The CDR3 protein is CASRSTDTQYF. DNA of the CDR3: TGTGCCAGCAGATCCACAGATACGCAGTATTTT.

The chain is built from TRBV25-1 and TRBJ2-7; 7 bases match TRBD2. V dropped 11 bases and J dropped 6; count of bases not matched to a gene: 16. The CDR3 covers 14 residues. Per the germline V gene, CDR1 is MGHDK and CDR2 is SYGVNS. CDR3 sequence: CACTEAGLEGEQYF. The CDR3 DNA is TGTGCCTGCACAGAAGCGGGACTGGAGGGCGAGCAGTACTTC.

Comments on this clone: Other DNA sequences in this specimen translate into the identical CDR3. CDR3 sequence: CASSSGSTDTQYF. The CDR3 DNA reads TGTGCCAGCAGTTCTGGGAGCACAGATACGCAGTATTTT. The gene calls are TRBV28 and TRBJ2-3; D unresolved. The CDR3 totals 13 residues. V lost 4 bases and J lost 0, with 5 bases in between. Germline V gene data show CDR1 as MDHEN and CDR2 as SYDVKM. Full variable domain (outside the CDR3, taken from reference TRBV28 and TRBJ2-3): DVKVTQSSRYLVKRTGEKVFLECVQDMDHENMFWYRQDPGLGLRLIYFSYDVKMKEKGDIPEGYSVSREKKERFSLILESASTNQTSMYLCASSSGSTDTQYFGPGTRLTVL.

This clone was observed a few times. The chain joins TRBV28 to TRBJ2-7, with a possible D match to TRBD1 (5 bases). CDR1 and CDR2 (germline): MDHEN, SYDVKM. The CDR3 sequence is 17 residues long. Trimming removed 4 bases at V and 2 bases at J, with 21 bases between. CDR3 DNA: TGTGCCAGCAGTTCCAGCCTCGCGCAGGGAATTCCCTACGAGCAGTACTTC. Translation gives CASSSSLAQGIPYEQYF. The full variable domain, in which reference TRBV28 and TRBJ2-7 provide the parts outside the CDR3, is DVKVTQSSRYLVKRTGEKVFLECVQDMDHENMFWYRQDPGLGLRLIYFSYDVKMKEKGDIPEGYSVSREKKERFSLILESASTNQTSMYLCASSSSLAQGIPYEQYFGPGTRLTVT.

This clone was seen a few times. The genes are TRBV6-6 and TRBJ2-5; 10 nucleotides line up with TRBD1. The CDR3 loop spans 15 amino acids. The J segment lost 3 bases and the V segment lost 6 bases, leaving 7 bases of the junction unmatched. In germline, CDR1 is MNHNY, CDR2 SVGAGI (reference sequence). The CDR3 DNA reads TGTGCCAGCAGATACGAGACAGGGGGCGAAGAGACCCAGTACTTC. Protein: CASRYETGGEETQYF.

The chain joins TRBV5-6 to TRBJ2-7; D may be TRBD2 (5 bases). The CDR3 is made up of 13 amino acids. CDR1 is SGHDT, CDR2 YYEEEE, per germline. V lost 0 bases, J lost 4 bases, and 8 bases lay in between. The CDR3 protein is CASSLGRRYEQYF. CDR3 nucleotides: TGTGCCAGCAGCTTGGGCAGGAGGTACGAGCAGTACTTC.

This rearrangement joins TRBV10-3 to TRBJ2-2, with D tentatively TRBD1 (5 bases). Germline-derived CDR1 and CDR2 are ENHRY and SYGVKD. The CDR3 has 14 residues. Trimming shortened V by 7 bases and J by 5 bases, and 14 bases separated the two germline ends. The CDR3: CAITRGHTTGELFF. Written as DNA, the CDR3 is TGTGCCATCACTCGAGGACACACAACCGGGGAGCTGTTTTTT.

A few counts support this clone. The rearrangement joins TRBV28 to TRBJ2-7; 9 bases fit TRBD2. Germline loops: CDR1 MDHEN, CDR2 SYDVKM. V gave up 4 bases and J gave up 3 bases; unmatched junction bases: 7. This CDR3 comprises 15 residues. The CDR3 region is CASSSLRLAVYEQYF. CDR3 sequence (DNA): TGTGCCAGCAGTTCGCTGAGACTAGCGGTCTACGAGCAGTACTTC.

The CDR3 DNA follows: TGTGCCAGCAGCTTCTGGCGGGAGCCAGATACGCAGTATTTT. This translates into CASSFWREPDTQYF. The chain is built from TRBV6-5 and TRBJ2-3, with 7 bases fitting TRBD2. V lost 6 bases to trimming and J lost 4 bases; unmatched junction nucleotides: 7. The CDR3 runs 14 residues. The V gene's germline CDR1 is MNHEY and CDR2 SVGAGI.

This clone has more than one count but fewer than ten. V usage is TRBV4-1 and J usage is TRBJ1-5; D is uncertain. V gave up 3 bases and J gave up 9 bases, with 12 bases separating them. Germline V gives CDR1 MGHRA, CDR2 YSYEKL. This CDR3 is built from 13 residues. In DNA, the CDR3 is TGCGCCAGCAGCCAGGTGGGCACTGGGCCCCAGCATTTT. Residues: CASSQVGTGPQHF.

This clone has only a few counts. CDR3 sequence (DNA): TGCAGCGTGGAGGGGGAGACAGCCTACGAGCAGTACTTC. Translation: CSVEGETAYEQYF. V usage is TRBV29-1 and J usage is TRBJ2-7; D may match TRBD1 or TRBD2 (6 bases each). CDR1 and CDR2 from the germline V gene are SQVTM and ANQGSEA. This CDR3 is built from 13 residues. Trimming stripped 6 bases from V and 2 bases from J, with 14 bases between.